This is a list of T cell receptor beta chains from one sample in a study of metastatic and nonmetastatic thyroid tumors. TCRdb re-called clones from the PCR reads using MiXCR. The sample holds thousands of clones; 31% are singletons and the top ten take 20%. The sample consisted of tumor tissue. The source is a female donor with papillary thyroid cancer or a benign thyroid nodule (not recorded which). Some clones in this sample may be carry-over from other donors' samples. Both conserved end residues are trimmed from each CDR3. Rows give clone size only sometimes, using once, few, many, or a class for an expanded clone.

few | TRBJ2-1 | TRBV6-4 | ASSEIWREGYNEQF
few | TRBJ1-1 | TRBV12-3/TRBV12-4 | ASRAGNTEAF
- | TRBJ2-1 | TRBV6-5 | ASSYGLVNEQF
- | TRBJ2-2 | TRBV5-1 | ASSSGQGVITGELF
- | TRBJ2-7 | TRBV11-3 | ASSFSGGEQY
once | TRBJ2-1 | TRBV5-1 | ASSPGQGSGNEQF
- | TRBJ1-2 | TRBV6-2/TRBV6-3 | ASRNRAPRNGYT
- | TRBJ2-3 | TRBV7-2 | ASSSGGRADTQY
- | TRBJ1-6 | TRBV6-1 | ASRGNNNSPLH
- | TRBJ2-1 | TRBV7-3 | ASSPGRTVYNEQF
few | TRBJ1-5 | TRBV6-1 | ASRPRGGSNQPQH
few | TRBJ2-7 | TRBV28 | ASSPPRTSGRGIEQY
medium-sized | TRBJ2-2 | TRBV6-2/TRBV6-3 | ASNPTNTGELF
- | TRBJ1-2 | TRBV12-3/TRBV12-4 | ASSRTVSGYT
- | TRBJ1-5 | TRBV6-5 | ASSYSGQGDQPQH
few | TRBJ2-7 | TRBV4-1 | ASSHGRTSGGYEQY
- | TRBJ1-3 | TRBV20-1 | SASKTGSGNTIY
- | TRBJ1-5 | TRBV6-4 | ASSDSREYPGQDSNQPQH
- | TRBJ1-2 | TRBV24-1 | ATIEGGDRVNGYT
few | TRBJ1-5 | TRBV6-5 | ASSYSAGGQPQH